The TCR beta chain under discussion was sequenced for a study of CD8+ T cells in alopecia areata. Deletions cut 6 bases from V and 9 bases from J, with 19 bases between. The length of the CDR3 is 14 residues. The V gene's germline CDR1 is SGHDT and CDR2 YYEEEE. RNA was isolated and reverse transcribed to cDNA, the sequencing template. Clones were read by immunoSEQ multiplex PCR, and TCRdb kept only the in-frame ones, dropping some. Of over 200,000 clones listed, around 62% are singletons. This clone was seen more than once but under ten times. Specimen: CD4+ T cells sorted from blood, collected at week 0. V is TRBV5-6 and J is TRBJ2-1; perhaps TRBD2 as D (6 bases). The TCR was taken from a human donor with alopecia areata. The CDR3: CASTEYGTGSEQFF. CDR3 sequence (DNA): TGTGCCAGCACGGAGTACGGGACTGGGAGTGAGCAGTTCTTC.